This T cell receptor beta chain derives from a study of T cell responses to AZD1222 COVID-19 vaccine. Overall study: Both about-4-week and about-12-week second-dose recipients were combined.

TCRdb's copy holds only in-frame clones and misses some; the assay was immunoSEQ multiplex PCR. The data hold approximately 68,000 clones, with roughly 84% observed a single time. Whole-study findings and limits: Females outnumbered males among donors, who were mostly white British; clonal diversity was possibly underestimated.

As concerns this clone: The antigen is unknown.

This material consisted of peripheral blood, taken on day 0 of AZD1222 vaccination. The clonotype comes from an adult in good health.

The CDR3 DNA follows: TGCGCCAGCAGCTTGGCAGGGGTGGACGGAAACACCATATATTTT. Translated, it gives CASSLAGVDGNTIYF. The V call is TRBV5-1, the J call TRBJ1-3; D is perhaps TRBD1 (6 bases). V shed 0 bases and J shed 4 bases, with 11 bases lying between them. The V gene's germline CDR1 is SGHRS and CDR2 YFSETQ. The CDR3 length is 15 residues. Together with reference TRBV5-1 and TRBJ1-3, the CDR3 gives the full variable domain: KAGVTQTPRYLIKTRGQQVTLSCSPISGHRSVSWYQQTPGQGLQFLFEYFSETQRNKGNFPGRFSGRQFSNSRSEMNVSTLELGDSALYLCASSLAGVDGNTIYFGEGSWLTVV.